A selection of T cell receptor beta chains follows, all from one sample in a study of blood T cell repertoires in COVID-19. Using immunoSEQ multiplex PCR, the repertoire was profiled, and TCRdb retains in-frame clones only, with some absent. The table records more than 250,000 clones, roughly 86% of them present only once. Sequencing was carried out using PBMCs or T cells enriched from blood (not recorded which). These receptor sequences come from a young woman who had recovered from COVID-19. Each CDR3 is given with its conserved first and last residue. Fields, in order: V gene, J gene, clone size, D gene, CDR3 DNA, CDR3 protein. The D gene is left open where the match is weak. Rows give clone size only sometimes, using once, few, many, or a class for an expanded clone.

TRBV9	TRBJ2-7	-	TRBD2	TGTGCCAGCAGCCTCTCGGGGGGGAACGAGCAGTACTTC	CASSLSGGNEQYF
TRBV28	TRBJ2-1	-	TRBD2	TGTGCCAGCAGTTTAAAAGCGGGGGACTACAATGAGCAGTTCTTC	CASSLKAGDYNEQFF
TRBV19	TRBJ1-2	-	-	TGTGCCAGTACCCGAACAAGAAACCAAGGCTACACCTTC	CASTRTRNQGYTF
TRBV30	TRBJ2-7	once	TRBD2	TGTGCCTGGAGTGGCGGGAGCGGGTTCGAGCAGTACTTC	CAWSGGSGFEQYF
TRBV5-6	TRBJ1-3	-	TRBD1	TGTGCCAGCAGCGTGACAGGGTCTTACTCCCTCTCTGGAAACACCATATATTTT	CASSVTGSYSLSGNTIYF
TRBV19	TRBJ2-5	once	TRBD2	TGTGCCAGTAGTATTTCTGCGGGACTAGCGGGAGAGACCCAGTACTTC	CASSISAGLAGETQYF
TRBV7-9	TRBJ1-4	few	-	TGTGCCAGCAGCCAGGGGCTCCGGGGAAAACTGTTTTTT	CASSQGLRGKLFF
TRBV30	TRBJ1-2	-	TRBD1	TGTGCCTGGACCATATCAGGGGGCTTTAGCTATGGCTACACCTTC	CAWTISGGFSYGYTF
TRBV25-1	TRBJ2-5	-	-	TGTGCCAGCGGGGCGGACGCCTACGTAGAGACCCAGTACTTC	CASGADAYVETQYF
TRBV10-3	TRBJ1-5	-	-	TGTGCCATCAGTGACAGGGCAAATCAGCCCCAGCATTTT	CAISDRANQPQHF
TRBV28	TRBJ1-1	-	-	TGTGCCAGCAGTTTTAAACAATTGAACACTGAAGCTTTCTTT	CASSFKQLNTEAFF
TRBV3-1/TRBV3-2	TRBJ2-7	-	TRBD1	TGTGCCAGCAGCCAAGGGACAGGGGGATTCTACGAGCAGTACTTC	CASSQGTGGFYEQYF
TRBV29-1	TRBJ2-7	-	TRBD2	TGCAGCGTAGGGACTAGCGGGGGTTCCTACGAGCAGTACTTC	CSVGTSGGSYEQYF
TRBV7-2	TRBJ2-1	-	-	TGTGCCAGCAGCTTAGCGCGGGGTACCTACAATGAGCAGTTCTTC	CASSLARGTYNEQFF
TRBV4-1	TRBJ1-6	-	TRBD1	TGCGCCAGCAGCCAAGATCAAGCTGGACAGGGTACACCCCTCCACTTT	CASSQDQAGQGTPLHF
TRBV10-3	TRBJ2-5	-	-	TGTGCCTCTACGGGAAACCAAGAGACCCAGTACTTC	CASTGNQETQYF
TRBV3-1/TRBV3-2	TRBJ2-3	-	TRBD2	TGTGCCAGCAGCCTCGCTAGCGGGGGGCTCACAGATACGCAGTATTTT	CASSLASGGLTDTQYF
TRBV30	TRBJ1-4	-	-	TGTGCCTGGAGTGTCCCCGAGAAACTGTTTTTT	CAWSVPEKLFF
TRBV11-3	TRBJ2-5	-	TRBD1	TGTGCCAGCAGCTCCAGGGACAGTCAAGAGACCCAGTACTTC	CASSSRDSQETQYF
TRBV2	TRBJ1-2	-	TRBD1	TGTGCCAGCAGTGAGGTAGGACAGGGGAACTATGGCTACACCTTC	CASSEVGQGNYGYTF
TRBV29-1	TRBJ2-1	-	TRBD2	TGCAGCGTTGATTATTGGGCGGGAGGGTTGAATGAGCAGTTCTTC	CSVDYWAGGLNEQFF
TRBV5-6	TRBJ2-7	-	-	TGTGCCAGCAGCTTGTTGCGAGTCTACGAGCAGTACTTC	CASSLLRVYEQYF
TRBV2	TRBJ2-7	many	TRBD1	TGTGCCAGCAGAGGACAGGGTATCCACGAGCAGTACTTC	CASRGQGIHEQYF